The 30 T cell receptor beta chains listed next were all sequenced from one sample in a study of naive and memory T cell subsets. An equimolar mix of two oligonucleotides served as the beta constant-region primer for TRBC1 and TRBC2. Four rounds of PCR amplified the ligated cDNA using nested alpha and beta constant-region primers plus SP2. In TCRdb, the UMI-ligation and nested PCR reads were re-called with MiXCR into one record per CDR3 protein. Of around 140,000 distinct CDR3 sequences detected, 15% to 25% appear once; the ten largest clones hold roughly 0.6%. The study, taken as a whole, reports: Naive repertoires, especially CD8, held a few larger clonotypes, possibly memory cells re-expressing CD45RA.

Their cognate antigens are unknown. The specimen was naive CD8+ T cells from blood. Every receptor here comes from a human donor in good health.

The genes are TRBV20-1 and TRBJ2-7, with D possibly matching TRBD2 (5 bases). Germline CDR1 DFQATT, CDR2 SNEGSKA (reference sequence). The V end lost 5 bases, the J end lost 0 bases, and 11 bases lay between the germline ends. The CDR3 has 13 amino acids. The CDR3 here is CSAQDWSSYEQYF. The CDR3 DNA sequence: TGCAGTGCTCAGGACTGGAGCTCCTACGAGCAGTACTTC.

This clonotype was observed a handful of times. V is TRBV7-2 and J is TRBJ2-5; the D gene is possibly TRBD1 (6 bases). The CDR3 extends over 12 amino acids. V dropped 2 bases and J dropped 7 bases, with 8 bases sitting between them. Looked up from germline, CDR1 is SGHTA and CDR2 is FQGNSA. CDR3 amino acids: CASSLPRGTQYF. The CDR3 nucleotides read TGTGCCAGCAGCTTACCCAGGGGGACCCAGTACTTC.

The V gene is TRBV7-2, the J gene TRBJ2-7; D not resolved. Germline V gene data show CDR1 as SGHTA and CDR2 as FQGNSA. The CDR3 consists of 16 residues. With 1 base removed from V and 2 bases from J, the gap between germline ends came to 15 bases. CDR3 sequence reads: CASSLVAVPDAYEQYF. In DNA form, the CDR3 reads TGTGCCAGCAGCTTAGTGGCAGTCCCAGATGCCTACGAGCAGTACTTC.

The chain links TRBV15 to TRBJ2-1; D might be TRBD1 (6 bases). The CDR3 loop spans 11 amino acids. Germline-derived CDR1 and CDR2 are LNHNV and YYDKDF (reference sequence). V was trimmed by 6 bases and J by 6 bases, leaving 6 bases between them. The CDR3 DNA follows: TGTGCCACCAGGGACAGCAATGAGCAGTTCTTC. Protein: CATRDSNEQFF.

The table lists this clonotype with a few counts. V and J are TRBV27 and TRBJ2-2; no definite D call. The germline CDR1 and CDR2 sequences are MNHEY and SMNVEV (reference sequence). V dropped 5 bases and J dropped 6 bases, with 13 bases sitting between them. The CDR3 sequence is 14 residues long. CDR3: CASSPSIGPGELFF. The CDR3 region has the DNA TGTGCCAGCAGTCCAAGCATAGGCCCCGGGGAGCTGTTTTTT.

In its sample, this clonotype was seen a few times. The chain has TRBV5-1 and TRBJ2-1, with D unresolved. The CDR3 has 13 residues. V was shortened by 0 bases and J by 12 bases, with 13 bases between the two germline ends. Looked up from germline, CDR1 is SGHRS and CDR2 is YFSETQ. CDR3 sequence reads: CASSLGLLTGQFF. As DNA, the CDR3 is TGCGCCAGCAGCTTGGGCTTGCTAACGGGGCAGTTCTTC.

The sample holds many counts of this clonotype. The V call is TRBV20-1, the J call TRBJ2-7; no clear D gene. V lost 0 bases and J 5 bases, leaving 5 bases between the germline ends. Germline V gene data show CDR1 as DFQATT and CDR2 as SNEGSKA (reference sequence). The CDR3 runs 11 residues. The CDR3 is CSAREYDEQYF. The CDR3 bases are TGCAGTGCTAGAGAGTATGACGAGCAGTACTTC.

J is TRBJ1-2 and V is TRBV5-1; possible D gene TRBD1, 5 bases. The CDR3 length is 15 residues. V was pared by 4 bases and J by 6 bases, with 19 bases between. CDR1 and CDR2 (germline): SGHRS, YFSETQ. DNA for the CDR3: TGCGCCAGCAGCGCCGAGGTAGGGGCTTCGGATGGCTACACCTTC. Its protein is CASSAEVGASDGYTF.

Only a few counts were recorded for this clonotype. The chain joins TRBV20-1 to TRBJ2-1, with TRBD1 identical over 9 bases. The CDR3 sequence is 14 residues long. Germline V gives CDR1 DFQATT, CDR2 SNEGSKA (reference sequence). V shed 3 bases, J shed 8 bases, and the junction held 8 bases outside the gene matches. The CDR3 reads CSARGQGQPYEQFF. In DNA, the CDR3 is TGCAGTGCTAGGGGACAGGGCCAACCATATGAGCAGTTCTTC.

The chain combines TRBV23-1 with TRBJ2-3; no clear D. TRBV23-1 is known as an ORF, though its function is uncertain. This CDR3 has 13 residues. Trimming stripped 7 bases from V and 1 base from J, with 9 bases between. The CDR3 reads CASIGFCTDTQYF. The CDR3 DNA sequence: TGCGCCAGCATTGGGTTCTGCACAGATACGCAGTATTTT.

This clonotype turned up a few times. V and J are TRBV5-6 and TRBJ2-7, with 10 bases that match TRBD1. This CDR3 contains 15 residues. Germline CDR1 and CDR2: SGHDT and YYEEEE. The J segment lost 2 bases and the V segment lost 4 bases, leaving 6 bases of the junction unmatched. The CDR3 reads CASSHGTGVTYEQYF. The CDR3 DNA reads as TGTGCCAGCAGCCATGGGACAGGGGTCACCTACGAGCAGTACTTC.

CDR3 coding DNA: TGTGCCAGCAGCTTAATCCAGGGGGCGGGAAATGAGCAGTTCTTC. The encoded protein is CASSLIQGAGNEQFF. This chain joins TRBV7-2 and TRBJ2-1, with TRBD1 matching 8 bases. From germline, CDR1 is SGHTA and CDR2 FQGNSA. The CDR3 length is 15 residues. V lost 2 bases, J lost 7 bases, and 7 bases stayed unmatched.

This clonotype was observed once. V gene TRBV6-2 or TRBV6-3 combines with J gene TRBJ2-1; D remains ambiguous. Germline V gene sequence: CDR1 MNHEY, CDR2 SVGEGT. The CDR3 extends over 15 amino acids. Trimming took 2 bases from V and 2 from J, leaving 10 bases between them. CDR3 sequence reads: CASSYTASTYNEQFF. The CDR3 region has the DNA TGTGCCAGCAGTTACACAGCGAGCACCTACAATGAGCAGTTCTTC.

This chain links TRBV14 with TRBJ2-5; 9 bases match TRBD1. The CDR3 extends over 17 amino acids. Germline loops: CDR1 SGHDN, CDR2 FVKESK. V was pared by 0 bases and J by 10 bases, with 15 bases of the junction left unmatched. The CDR3 DNA sequence: TGTGCCAGCAGCCAAGAATTCCGGAGACAGGGGGATACTAACCAGTACTTC. Encoded protein: CASSQEFRRQGDTNQYF.

The chain joins TRBV6-5 to TRBJ2-7; D is undetermined. This CDR3 region has 13 residues. With 5 bases removed from V and 3 bases from J, the gap between germline ends came to 11 bases. Germline loops: CDR1 MNHEY, CDR2 SVGAGI. The DNA for the CDR3 is TGTGCCAGCAGTCCAAACCCTTTCTACGAGCAGTACTTC. It codes for CASSPNPFYEQYF.

The chain carries TRBV28 and TRBJ1-1; D unclear. This CDR3 has 16 amino acids. CDR1 is MDHEN, CDR2 SYDVKM, per germline. V was trimmed by 5 bases and J by 6 bases, leaving 22 bases between them. As DNA, the CDR3 is TGTGCCAGCAGTGACCCCAGCGGGGAAGAGAGGGCTGAAGCTTTCTTT. It codes for CASSDPSGEERAEAFF. Supplemented by reference TRBV28 and TRBJ1-1, the full variable domain reads DVKVTQSSRYLVKRTGEKVFLECVQDMDHENMFWYRQDPGLGLRLIYFSYDVKMKEKGDIPEGYSVSREKKERFSLILESASTNQTSMYLCASSDPSGEERAEAFFGQGTRLTVV.

This sequence joins TRBV29-1 and TRBJ2-5; D call uncertain. Germline CDR1 and CDR2: SQVTM and ANQGSEA. V lost 2 bases to trimming and J lost 7 bases, with 14 bases between them. The CDR3 spans 13 residues. The chain's CDR3 is CSVESGGDGTQYF. CDR3 DNA sequence: TGCAGCGTTGAATCCGGTGGGGATGGGACCCAGTACTTC.

The genes are TRBV5-1 and TRBJ1-1; D not resolved. Germline V CDR1 and CDR2: SGHRS, YFSETQ. V lost 7 bases and J 8 bases, leaving 24 bases between the germline ends. This CDR3 spans 15 amino acids. CDR3 nucleotide sequence: TGCGCCAGCGCATCGACGGTGTTGATCGAAACAGAAGCTTTCTTT. Protein product: CASASTVLIETEAFF.

Many counts were recorded for this clonotype. The J gene is TRBJ2-5, the V gene TRBV7-6; 7 nucleotides align to TRBD1. The V and J ends lost 1 base and 3 bases, in that order; junction bases with no gene match: 8. The CDR3 loop spans 16 amino acids. Germline CDR1 reads SGHVS; CDR2 reads FNYEAQ. The chain's CDR3 is CASSLELAGGEETQYF. The CDR3 DNA is TGTGCCAGCAGCTTAGAGTTGGCAGGGGGAGAAGAGACCCAGTACTTC.

This clonotype was found many times. This rearrangement joins TRBV12-3 or TRBV12-4 to TRBJ2-7, with a tentative D call TRBD1 (6 bases). The CDR3 runs to 15 residues. The V end was cut by 7 bases, the J end by 3 bases, with 19 bases between. CDR3 region: CASTSTRDKFYEQYF. CDR3 nucleotides: TGTGCCAGCACGAGCACCCGGGACAAGTTCTACGAGCAGTACTTC.

The rearrangement joins TRBV10-1 to TRBJ2-1, with TRBD2 matching 9 bases. Germline assignment: CDR1 WNHNN and CDR2 SYGVQD (reference sequence). Trimming cost V 5 bases and J 4 bases; bases outside gene matches: 6. The CDR3 loop spans 15 amino acids. CDR3 sequence reads: CASSPLAGQYNEQFF. Written as DNA, the CDR3 is TGCGCCAGCAGTCCCCTAGCGGGACAATACAATGAGCAGTTCTTC.

This clonotype was counted a few times. The chain employs TRBV5-5 and TRBJ2-7; TRBD1 or TRBD2 may be the D gene (6 bases each). The length of the CDR3 is 15 residues. Trimming took 4 bases from V and 2 from J, leaving 16 bases between them. Germline V gene sequence: CDR1 SGHKS, CDR2 YYEKEE (reference sequence). CDR3: CASSGMGRGAYEQYF. CDR3 coding DNA: TGTGCCAGCAGCGGGATGGGAAGGGGGGCCTACGAGCAGTACTTC.

This clonotype was found once. This rearrangement joins TRBV6-2 or TRBV6-3 to TRBJ2-2; D call uncertain. Between the trimmed V and J ends, which lost 5 bases and 7 bases, there was a span of 8 bases. The CDR3 length is 12 residues. CDR1 is MNHEY and CDR2 is SVGEGT in the germline V gene. CDR3 bases: TGTGCCAGCAGTGAGGTTGGCGGGGAGCTGTTTTTT. Amino acid sequence: CASSEVGGELFF.

The rearrangement links TRBV29-1 to TRBJ2-5; D is unresolved. The germline CDR1 and CDR2 sequences are SQVTM and ANQGSEA. Trimming stripped 5 bases from V and 2 bases from J, with 9 bases between. The CDR3 contains 12 residues. The DNA of the CDR3 is TGCAGCGTTTATGGGGTTCAAGAGACCCAGTACTTC. It translates to CSVYGVQETQYF. Together with reference TRBV29-1 and TRBJ2-5, the CDR3 gives the full variable domain: SAVISQKPSRDICQRGTSLTIQCQVDSQVTMMFWYRQQPGQSLTLIATANQGSEATYESGFVIDKFPISRPNLTFSTLTVSNMSPEDSSIYLCSVYGVQETQYFGPGTRLLVL.

The chain links TRBV29-1 to TRBJ2-2, with 9 bases matching TRBD1. CDR1 SQVTM and CDR2 ANQGSEA come from the germline V gene. This CDR3 contains 13 residues. The V segment lost 7 bases and the J segment 6 bases; nucleotides outside the gene matches: 6. The CDR3 region has the DNA TGCAGCGCCACAGGGGGCGCGGCCGGGGAGCTGTTTTTT. This codes for CSATGGAAGELFF.

The chain recombines TRBV27 with TRBJ1-5, with D perhaps matching TRBD1 (5 bases). This CDR3 is built from 13 residues. V lost 3 bases and J lost 6, with 9 bases in between. Germline-derived CDR1 and CDR2 are MNHEY and SMNVEV (reference sequence). The CDR3 is CASSFSGTQPQHF. For the CDR3, the DNA is TGTGCCAGCAGTTTTTCGGGGACTCAGCCCCAGCATTTT.

The genes are TRBV4-1 and TRBJ2-7; 7 bases match TRBD2. Germline lookup yields CDR1 MGHRA and CDR2 YSYEKL. The CDR3 extends over 15 amino acids. The V gene end was trimmed by 0 bases and the J gene end by 3 bases; junction bases not matched to a gene: 5. CDR3 protein: CASSQDGGGGYEQYF. CDR3 coding DNA: TGCGCCAGCAGCCAAGATGGCGGGGGTGGCTACGAGCAGTACTTC.

The rearrangement links TRBV7-8 to TRBJ1-1; D not resolved. CDR1 and CDR2 from the germline V gene are SGHVS and FQNEAQ. With 1 base removed from V and 0 bases from J, the gap between germline ends came to 9 bases. This CDR3 spans 15 amino acids. CDR3 coding DNA: TGTGCCAGCAGCTTAGTACCAGTTATGAACACTGAAGCTTTCTTT. Amino acid sequence: CASSLVPVMNTEAFF.

This clonotype was observed a few times. V gene TRBV4-3 combines with J gene TRBJ2-4; TRBD1 matches at 7 bases. The CDR3 consists of 16 residues. CDR1 is LGHNA, CDR2 YSLEER, per germline. Losses at the gene ends were 5 bases for V and 3 bases for J; bases not matched to a gene: 10. CDR3 sequence reads: CASSASQGVGKNIQYF. CDR3 DNA: TGCGCCAGCAGCGCCTCGCAGGGGGTTGGCAAAAACATTCAGTACTTC.

The rearrangement links TRBV6-1 to TRBJ1-2; TRBD1 matches at 10 bases. The CDR3 is 16 amino acids. The germline CDR1 and CDR2 sequences are MNHNS and SASEGT. After removal of 6 bases from V and 4 bases from J, the junction contained 11 bases not matched to a gene. The CDR3 is CASRKQAGTGAYGYTF. The CDR3 DNA reads as TGTGCCAGCAGGAAGCAAGCCGGGACAGGGGCCTATGGCTACACCTTC.